This T cell receptor beta chain was retrieved from a study of response to subunit inactivated influenza vaccine. General observations from the study: It was suggested by the authors that few new T cells are recruited by each seasonal influenza vaccination.

Trimming cost V 2 bases and J 7 bases; bases outside gene matches: 4. The CDR3 runs 14 residues. Germline assignment: CDR1 SEHNR and CDR2 FQNEAQ (reference sequence). TCRdb re-called the RT-PCR reads through MiXCR, storing one row per CDR3 protein. The sample yields about 180,000 distinct CDR3 sequences, approximately 12% seen once. This clonotype showed up just a few times. Its antigen is not identified. Source: CD8+ T cells sorted from PBMCs, taken roughly 24 months after vaccination. The source of this sequence is a man aged 50 to 75 who received an inactivated influenza vaccine. This chain links TRBV7-9 with TRBJ2-7; 11 bases match TRBD1. CDR3 coding DNA: TGTGCCAGCAGCTTAAGGACAGGGGGCTGGGAGCAGTACTTC. It translates to CASSLRTGGWEQYF.